The present entry profiles one T cell receptor beta chain with its context. The antigen remains unidentified. A clone one base away is much larger, so this may be a read error. All donors came from Russia, were Caucasian and healthy, and spanned ages about 6 to 100. The data were obtained in a study of blood T cells in healthy people across ages. Study-level findings and limits: As naive T cell percentage varied, TCR beta diversity correlated strongly with it.

Per the germline V gene, CDR1 is SGHRS and CDR2 is YFSETQ. This CDR3 region has 12 residues. With 2 bases removed from V and 6 bases from J, the gap between germline ends came to 6 bases. It was with a sample-barcoded 5' primer and a J-beta primer mix that a second PCR of about 7 to 12 cycles was run. A template-switch adaptor with 12 random nucleotides tagged each cDNA molecule. Samples each returned at least 3 million CDR3-containing paired-end reads. TCRdb itself ran the 5' RACE reads through MiXCR, one entry per CDR3 protein. The table lists about 670,000 distinct CDR3 sequences, around 52% of them singletons.

V and J are TRBV5-1 and TRBJ2-1; D remains ambiguous. Sequenced material: blood. This TCR was sampled from a woman at least 80 years old in good health. The CDR3 bases are TGCGCCAGCAGCTTCCAGTCCAATGAGCAGTTCTTC. Protein product: CASSFQSNEQFF.